The sequence of this TCR beta chain was determined in a study of blood T cell repertoires in COVID-19. Study-level information: Donors of Cohort 3 who recovered were those that had two negative PCRs, clearance, or symptom resolution.

The cohort comprised adults aged about 18 to 100 years residing in 20 to 30 US areas. Original processing notes: For nucleated cells, counts were estimated from reference gene primer amplification. Data came from immunoSEQ multiplex PCR; TCRdb stores just in-frame clones and leaves some out. That table is the source of V, J and clone size, and D and trimming were worked out from the DNA. The sample contains 250,000 to 350,000 clones, about 88% of which appear only once. Germline-derived CDR1 and CDR2 are SGHAT and FQNNGV. CDR3 length: 15 residues. The trim removed 3 bases at V and 2 bases at J, leaving 5 bases unmatched.

The rearrangement joins TRBV11-2 to TRBJ2-3, with 7 bases fitting TRBD2. The source material was PBMCs or T cells enriched from blood (not recorded which). This sequence was found in a woman aged 55-70 years in a cohort exposed to, infected with or recovered from COVID-19 (not recorded which). CDR3 coding DNA: TGTGCCAGCAGCTTCTTGGGACTACCCACAGATACGCAGTATTTT. Protein: CASSFLGLPTDTQYF.